This TCR beta chain was recovered during a study of control samples from healthy donors and cancer patients. The CDR3 loop spans 15 amino acids. CDR1 and CDR2 (germline): LGHDT, YNNKEL (reference sequence). Trimming shortened V by 3 bases and J by 0 bases, and 11 bases separated the two germline ends. TCRdb keeps only in-frame clones here, not all; method: immunoSEQ multiplex PCR. The sample contains approximately 41,000 clones, 94% of which appear only once. Sequenced material: blood. The chain is built from TRBV3-1 (or the pseudogene TRBV3-2) and TRBJ1-1; D is undetermined. The sequence was obtained from a man aged 55 to 70 in good health. The chain's CDR3 is CASSQPRNMNTEAFF. The CDR3 nucleotides read TGTGCCAGCAGCCAGCCTCGAAACATGAACACTGAAGCTTTCTTT.